Listed below are T cell receptor beta chains from one sample, sequenced in a study of shared clonotypes between healthy human individuals. The table came from immunoSEQ multiplex PCR; TCRdb's copy has only in-frame clones and leaves some out. The sample gives some 92,000 clones, approximately 51% of which show up once; around 16% is in the top ten. Sequencing was performed on PBMCs. The receptors here all came from a woman aged 40 to 50 in good health. Some clones in this sample may be carry-over from other donors' samples. The CDR3 runs from the conserved cysteine through the conserved F or W. A D gene is named only where the DNA matches it firmly. Rows may omit the clone size; those that give it use once, few, many or a size class.

d_call j_call v_call clone_size cdr3_aa cdr3_nt
NA TRBJ1-5 TRBV18 many CASSPPGGPNQPQHF TGTGCCAGCTCACCACCGGGAGGGCCCAATCAGCCCCAGCATTTT
NA TRBJ2-7 TRBV2 NA CASRQGSGYEQYF TGTGCCAGCAGGCAAGGGTCGGGGTACGAGCAGTACTTC
NA TRBJ2-2 TRBV27 many CASTLQGTGELFF TGTGCCAGCACACTCCAAGGCACCGGGGAGCTGTTTTTT
NA TRBJ1-5 TRBV4-2 NA CASSQDLRQPQHF TGTGCCAGCAGCCAAGATCTTCGGCAGCCCCAGCATTTT
TRBD1 TRBJ1-4 TRBV19 NA CASSISRDRGHATNEKLFF TGTGCCAGTAGTATTAGCCGGGACAGGGGCCACGCAACTAATGAAAAACTGTTTTTT
NA TRBJ2-3 TRBV5-1 NA CASSLSRAEDTQYF TGCGCCAGCAGCTTGTCGAGAGCTGAAGATACGCAGTATTTT
NA TRBJ2-2 TRBV7-3 NA CASSPPSENTGELFF TGTGCCAGCAGTCCCCCTAGCGAGAACACCGGGGAGCTGTTTTTT
NA TRBJ2-3 TRBV7-8 NA CASSLVLGSTDTQYF TGTGCCAGCAGCTTAGTATTAGGGAGCACAGATACGCAGTATTTT
TRBD1 TRBJ1-4 TRBV4-2 many CASRGTGAEKLFF TGTGCCAGCAGGGGGACAGGGGCTGAAAAACTGTTTTTT
TRBD1 TRBJ2-1 TRBV7-9 NA CASSPDRVSHYNEQFF TGTGCCAGCAGCCCGGACAGGGTTTCCCACTATAATGAGCAGTTCTTC
NA TRBJ2-3 TRBV29-1 NA CSATPGPDTQYF TGCAGCGCGACCCCGGGGCCAGATACGCAGTATTTT
NA TRBJ1-1 TRBV29-1 medium-sized CSVARGTEAFF TGCAGCGTTGCCCGAGGCACTGAAGCTTTCTTT
NA TRBJ2-7 TRBV5-1 many CASSFQGGSYEQYF TGCGCCAGCAGCTTCCAGGGCGGCTCCTACGAGCAGTACTTC
TRBD1 TRBJ2-1 TRBV5-1 NA CASSPGTGLYNEQFF TGCGCCAGCAGCCCGGGGACAGGGCTGTACAATGAGCAGTTCTTC
TRBD1 TRBJ1-1 TRBV5-1 few CASSWGSTGRTEAFF TGCGCCAGCAGCTGGGGGTCGACAGGGAGAACTGAAGCTTTCTTT
TRBD1 TRBJ2-7 TRBV29-1 once CSVEPWGQGDEQYF TGCAGCGTTGAACCCTGGGGGCAGGGGGACGAGCAGTACTTC
TRBD1 TRBJ1-2 TRBV5-4 NA CASSLADRAGNYGYTF TGTGCCAGCAGCTTGGCCGACAGGGCGGGGAACTATGGCTACACCTTC
NA TRBJ1-2 TRBV7-2 medium-sized CASSLVGYGYTF TGTGCCAGCAGCTTAGTGGGGTATGGCTACACCTTC
NA TRBJ2-5 TRBV7-9 few CASGTLETQYF TGTGCCAGCGGGACATTGGAGACCCAGTACTTC
NA TRBJ2-7 TRBV20-1 few CSAYGGSEQYF TGCAGTGCTTATGGGGGCAGCGAGCAGTACTTC
TRBD1 TRBJ1-4 TRBV2 many CASSEIWTGWEKLFF TGTGCCAGCAGTGAAATTTGGACAGGGTGGGAAAAACTGTTTTTT
NA TRBJ2-3 TRBV7-9 NA CASSHRQGTDTQYF TGTGCCAGCAGCCACCGACAGGGCACAGATACGCAGTATTTT
NA TRBJ2-2 TRBV10-2 many CASSDGLTNTGELFF TGCGCCAGCAGTGATGGTCTAACGAACACCGGGGAGCTGTTTTTT
TRBD1 TRBJ1-1 TRBV10-3 NA CAISDRGLNTEAFF TGTGCCATCAGCGACAGGGGACTGAACACTGAAGCTTTCTTT
NA TRBJ2-7 TRBV9 NA CASSGGGARNEQYF TGTGCCAGCAGCGGAGGGGGGGCGCGGAACGAGCAGTACTTC
NA TRBJ1-5 TRBV28 many CASSIQDTSNQPQHF TGTGCCAGCAGTATCCAGGACACTAGCAATCAGCCCCAGCATTTT
TRBD2 TRBJ2-3 TRBV28 NA CASSLRLAGTDTQYF TGTGCCAGCAGTTTACGACTAGCGGGCACAGATACGCAGTATTTT
NA TRBJ2-5 TRBV9 NA CASSQLETQYF TGTGCCAGCAGCCAATTGGAGACCCAGTACTTC
NA TRBJ2-3 TRBV2 many CASRDSLYTDTQYF TGTGCCAGCCGCGACAGCCTCTACACAGATACGCAGTATTTT
TRBD2 TRBJ2-7 TRBV28 NA CASSFPTSASYEQYF TGTGCCAGCAGTTTCCCGACTAGCGCCTCCTACGAGCAGTACTTC
TRBD2 TRBJ2-1 TRBV18 NA CASSPAGTSGKNEQFF TGTGCCAGCTCACCCGCCGGGACTAGCGGGAAAAATGAGCAGTTCTTC
NA TRBJ2-7 TRBV5-4 NA CASSLTGGTYEQYF TGTGCCAGCAGCTTGACGGGTGGGACCTACGAGCAGTACTTC
TRBD2 TRBJ2-1 TRBV5-1 NA CASSLEASGSSYNEQFF TGCGCCAGCAGCTTGGAGGCTAGCGGGAGTTCCTACAATGAGCAGTTCTTC
NA TRBJ1-1 TRBV7-8 NA CASSLEIGAEAFF TGTGCCAGCAGCTTAGAGATAGGCGCTGAAGCTTTCTTT
TRBD1 TRBJ2-7 TRBV7-2 many CASSILTGGYEQYF TGTGCCAGCAGCATTCTGACAGGGGGCTACGAGCAGTACTTC
NA TRBJ1-2 TRBV2 NA CASSDNSNYGYTF TGTGCCAGCAGTGATAACAGCAACTATGGCTACACCTTC
TRBD1 TRBJ2-5 TRBV5-1 once CASSFIRGLGFETQYF TGCGCCAGCAGCTTTATCAGGGGGTTAGGTTTCGAGACCCAGTACTTC
TRBD1 TRBJ2-3 TRBV6-4 few CASSDSAGGSTDTQYF TGTGCCAGCAGTGACTCCGCAGGGGGTAGCACAGATACGCAGTATTTT
TRBD2 TRBJ2-7 TRBV7-8 NA CASSRPGGWVTYEQYF TGTGCCAGCAGCCGGCCCGGGGGGTGGGTAACCTACGAGCAGTACTTC
NA TRBJ1-1 TRBV5-1 few CASSLRGGTEAFF TGCGCCAGCAGCTTGAGGGGGGGAACTGAAGCTTTCTTT
TRBD2 TRBJ2-1 TRBV7-3 many CASSLRASGRANEQFF TGTGCCAGCAGCTTAAGGGCTAGCGGGAGGGCCAATGAGCAGTTCTTC
TRBD2 TRBJ2-7 TRBV7-2 NA CASSLSFLAGAYYEQYF TGTGCCAGCAGCTTATCCTTCCTAGCGGGAGCCTACTACGAGCAGTACTTC
TRBD1 TRBJ2-1 TRBV5-1 NA CASSLEGTVYNEQFF TGCGCCAGCAGCTTGGAGGGGACAGTATACAATGAGCAGTTCTTC
NA TRBJ1-3 TRBV18 many CASSADRAGNTIYF TGTGCCAGCTCAGCGGACAGAGCTGGAAACACCATATATTTT
TRBD2 TRBJ2-7 TRBV7-9 NA CASSWTSGRAYEQYF TGTGCCAGCAGCTGGACTAGCGGGAGGGCCTACGAGCAGTACTTC
TRBD1 TRBJ1-6 TRBV9 few CASSVAGTATLHF TGTGCCAGCAGCGTAGCCGGGACAGCCACCCTCCACTTT
TRBD1 TRBJ1-3 TRBV10-3 few CAISPDRAGNTIYF TGTGCCATCAGCCCGGACAGGGCGGGAAACACCATATATTTT
NA TRBJ2-2 TRBV2 NA CASRRDSRIGELFF TGTGCCAGCAGGAGGGACTCGAGGATCGGGGAGCTGTTTTTT
NA TRBJ2-5 TRBV21-1 NA CASSKRDNYF TGTGCCAGCAGCAAACGGGATAATTACTTC
NA TRBJ1-6 TRBV6-4 few CASSDSGNSPLHF TGTGCCAGCAGTGACTCTGGAAATTCACCCCTCCACTTT
TRBD1 TRBJ1-4 TRBV29-1 few CSALTGFGEKLFF TGCAGCGCCCTGACAGGGTTTGGTGAAAAACTGTTTTTT